The entry below describes one T cell receptor (beta chain). Its target antigen remains unknown. No much larger clone exists at a distance of one base, and base qualities are not known. The TCR beta CDR3 regions were amplified from the RNA transcripts. For the first round of RT-PCR on the TCR CDR3, the HTBI primer set was used together with the Qiagen OneStep RT-PCR kit. Libraries were constructed in a second round of multiplex PCR, after which size selection and purification were performed. Libraries were sequenced paired-end with 100 bp reads on an Illumina HiSeq2000. For the original study's pipeline: SOAPnuke was used to process the raw data, removing reads that contained adapters or uncalled bases, had a mean Phred below 15, or lacked an exact match to the constant primer or identifier. COPE v1.2.5 was used to merge high-quality paired reads, and clonotypes were defined as unique nucleotide sequences. MiTCR v1.1 was used to align the clonotypes against IMGT TRBV, TRBD and TRBJ reference segments. Analysis was restricted to V-J combinations with a frequency above 0.0001, which covered about 99% of repertoires. A TCS score was defined as the ratio of F50 (clonal expansion) to E x V (chaos), with BLOSUM62-based TCRdist applied between CDR3 peptides within each V-J. Welch's t-statistics and random forest reduced roughly 500 V-J features to 13, which were used in a naive Bayes classifier (R e1071). TCRdb reworked the public reads: Q25 trimming with fastp, MiXCR clone assembly, productive beta chains retained. When rows share a CDR3 protein, they turn into one entry using the most common DNA and genes. The V and J calls come from TCRdb's annotation, not from the publication. In this sample the table shows about 350,000 distinct CDR3 sequences, 17% of which occur a single time. The ten largest clones add up to around a third of the sample.

The germline V gene supplies CDR1 MNHNS and CDR2 SASEGT. From its cysteine to its phenylalanine, the CDR3 spans 16 amino acids. Just CDR3 DNA is preserved here, 48 bases in frame from base 1. Between the V and J ends, shortened by 2 bases and 5 bases respectively, the junction contains 18 bases. These data come from a study of T cells in Graves' hyperthyroidism and ophthalmopathy (dated by TCRdb to between 2017 and 2020). For the wider study: Peripheral blood was sampled at the time of initial diagnosis, prior to any treatment. To identify TCR V-J signatures that set the groups apart, the researchers used a discovery cohort of approximately 98 patients, made up of around 40 with Graves' ophthalmopathy and approximately 57 with stable Graves' hyperthyroidism. Prospective prediction of ophthalmopathy was tested in an independent validation cohort consisting of some 19 hyperthyroidism patients and some 17 patients who later progressed to ophthalmopathy. The approximately 98 discovery patients were randomly divided into training and test sets at a 7:3 ratio. In addition, the study compared T-cell repertoires in thyroid tissue and in blood from about 6 Graves' hyperthyroidism patients. Once sampling was done, hyperthyroidism patients were given methimazole at a starting dose of 30 mg daily, whereas ophthalmopathy patients were given high-dose intravenous methylprednisolone. The paper reports TCR Vbeta CDR3 sequencing of over 120 peripheral blood samples: approximately 41 ophthalmopathy, under 80 hyperthyroidism and around 17 progressor patients. The investigation overall reported the following: No statistical method was used to fix the sample size in advance, and group allocation was not hidden from the investigators. In cross-validation, a model built on a 13 V-J signature told ophthalmopathy apart from stable hyperthyroidism with approximately 91% sensitivity and approximately 81% specificity, and in testing the same model reached 80%/75%. Most expanded thyroid clonotypes (frequency above 0.001) were also detected in blood, a finding suggesting that blood repertoires may reflect thyroid immune responses. In validation, the model predicted progression to ophthalmopathy a median of roughly 6.1 months before onset, with around 70% sensitivity and about 75% specificity.

Hyperthyroidism patients were newly diagnosed, had a disease duration of under 2 months, and were aged 18 to 65 years. The study excluded patients with uncontrolled infections, other autoimmune diseases, pregnancy or lactation. Clinical symptoms, serum thyroxine and TRAb, thyroid ultrasound, and orbital computed tomography formed the basis for the diagnoses. For progressor patients, blood was drawn at the first diagnosis of hyperthyroidism, before any ophthalmopathy symptoms had appeared. PBMCs were isolated from roughly 10 ml of fresh peripheral blood by Ficoll-Paque density gradient centrifugation. Progressor patients were first diagnosed with Graves' hyperthyroidism and then developed ophthalmopathy during follow-up. Trizol reagent was used to extract total RNA, and RNA quality was then checked on an Agilent 2100 Bioanalyzer.

Material for sequencing was blood. The rearranged chain carries TRBV6-1 and TRBJ2-5, and the D gene may be TRBD1, 6 bases matching. The sequence came from a woman in her twenties or thirties with Graves' hyperthyroidism that later progressed to Graves' ophthalmopathy. The DNA sequence is TGTGCCAGCAGTGAATCGGCAGGGGCTGGGATGGAGACCCAGTACTTC. Translated, it reads CASSESAGAGMETQYF.